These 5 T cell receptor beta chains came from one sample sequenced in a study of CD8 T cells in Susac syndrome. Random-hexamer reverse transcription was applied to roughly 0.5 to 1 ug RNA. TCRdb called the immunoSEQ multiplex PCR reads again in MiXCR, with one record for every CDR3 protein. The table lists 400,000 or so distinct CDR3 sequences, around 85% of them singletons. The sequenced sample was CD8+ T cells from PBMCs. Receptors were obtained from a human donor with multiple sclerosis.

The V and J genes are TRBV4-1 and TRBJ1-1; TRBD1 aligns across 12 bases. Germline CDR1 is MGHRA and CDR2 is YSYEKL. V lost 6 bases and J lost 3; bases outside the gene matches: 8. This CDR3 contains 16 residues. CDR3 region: CASSPGQGASDTEAFF. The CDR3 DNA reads TGCGCCAGCAGTCCGGGACAGGGGGCGAGTGACACTGAAGCTTTCTTT.

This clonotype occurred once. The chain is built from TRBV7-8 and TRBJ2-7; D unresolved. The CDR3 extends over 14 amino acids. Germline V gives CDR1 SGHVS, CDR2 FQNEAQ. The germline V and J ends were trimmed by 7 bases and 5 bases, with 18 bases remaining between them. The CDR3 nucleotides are TGTGCCAGCACCCCTCCTGGCTACTATGACGAGCAGTACTTC. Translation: CASTPPGYYDEQYF.

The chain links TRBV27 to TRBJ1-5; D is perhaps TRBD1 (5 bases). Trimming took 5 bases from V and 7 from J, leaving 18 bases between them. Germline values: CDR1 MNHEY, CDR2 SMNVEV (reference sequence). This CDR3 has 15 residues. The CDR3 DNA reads TGTGCCAGCAGTCCCGGGACTTCCCCGGGGCAGCCCCAGCATTTT. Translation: CASSPGTSPGQPQHF.

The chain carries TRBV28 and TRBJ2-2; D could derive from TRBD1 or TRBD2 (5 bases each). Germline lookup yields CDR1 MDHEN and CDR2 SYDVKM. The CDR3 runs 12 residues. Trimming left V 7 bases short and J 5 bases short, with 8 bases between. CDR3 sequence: CASKGTTGELFF. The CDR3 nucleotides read TGTGCCAGCAAAGGGACGACCGGGGAGCTGTTTTTT.

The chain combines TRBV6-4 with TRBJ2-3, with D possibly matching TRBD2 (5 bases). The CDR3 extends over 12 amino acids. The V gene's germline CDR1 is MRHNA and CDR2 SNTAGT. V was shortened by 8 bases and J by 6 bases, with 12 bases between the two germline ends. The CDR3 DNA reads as TGTGCCAGCGGAGAGGGTGGGGATACGCAGTATTTT. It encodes CASGEGGDTQYF.